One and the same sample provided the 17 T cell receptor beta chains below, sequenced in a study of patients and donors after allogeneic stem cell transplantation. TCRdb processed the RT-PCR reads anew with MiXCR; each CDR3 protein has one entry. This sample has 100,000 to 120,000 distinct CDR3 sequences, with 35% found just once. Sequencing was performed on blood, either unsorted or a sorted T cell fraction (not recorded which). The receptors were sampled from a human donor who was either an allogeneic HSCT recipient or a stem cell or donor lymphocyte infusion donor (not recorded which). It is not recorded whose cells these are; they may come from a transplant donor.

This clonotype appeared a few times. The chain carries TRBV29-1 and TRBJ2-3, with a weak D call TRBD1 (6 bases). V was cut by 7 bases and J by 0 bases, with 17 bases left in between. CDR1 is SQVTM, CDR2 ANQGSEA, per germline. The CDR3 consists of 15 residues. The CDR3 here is CSARQDQTSTDTQYF. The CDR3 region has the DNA TGCAGCGCAAGACAGGACCAAACTAGCACAGATACGCAGTATTTT.

The CDR3 nucleotides read TGTGCCATCAGGGGACAGGGTGAATCACCCCTCCACTTT. Its protein is CAIRGQGESPLHF. This rearrangement joins TRBV10-3 to TRBJ1-6, with 9 bases matching TRBD1. CDR1 and CDR2 from the germline V gene are ENHRY and SYGVKD. V lost 6 bases to trimming and J lost 10 bases; unmatched junction nucleotides: 4. The CDR3 has 13 residues.

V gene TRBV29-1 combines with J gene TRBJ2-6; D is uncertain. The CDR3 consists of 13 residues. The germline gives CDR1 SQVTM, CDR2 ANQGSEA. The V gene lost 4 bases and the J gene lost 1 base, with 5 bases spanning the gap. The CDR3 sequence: CSVAESGANVLTF. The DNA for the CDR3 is TGCAGCGTTGCAGAGTCTGGGGCCAACGTCCTGACTTTC.

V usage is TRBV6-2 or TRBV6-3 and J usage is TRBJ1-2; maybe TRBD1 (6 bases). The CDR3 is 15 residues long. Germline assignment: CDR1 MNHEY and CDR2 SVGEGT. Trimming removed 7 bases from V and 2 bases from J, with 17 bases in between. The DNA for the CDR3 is TGTGCCAGCAACCCGACAGGTCGGATGAACTATGGCTACACCTTC. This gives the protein CASNPTGRMNYGYTF.

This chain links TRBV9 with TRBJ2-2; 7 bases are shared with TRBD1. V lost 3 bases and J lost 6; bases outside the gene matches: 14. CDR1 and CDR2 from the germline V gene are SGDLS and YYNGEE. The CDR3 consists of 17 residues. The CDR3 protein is CASSGPGERGRSGELFF. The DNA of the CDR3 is TGTGCCAGCAGCGGACCTGGGGAGAGGGGGCGATCCGGGGAGCTGTTTTTT.

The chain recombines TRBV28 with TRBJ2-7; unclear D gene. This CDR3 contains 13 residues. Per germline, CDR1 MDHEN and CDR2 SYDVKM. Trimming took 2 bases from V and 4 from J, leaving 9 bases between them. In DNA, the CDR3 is TGTGCCAGCAGTTTACCTAGAAGGTACGAGCAGTACTTC. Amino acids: CASSLPRRYEQYF.

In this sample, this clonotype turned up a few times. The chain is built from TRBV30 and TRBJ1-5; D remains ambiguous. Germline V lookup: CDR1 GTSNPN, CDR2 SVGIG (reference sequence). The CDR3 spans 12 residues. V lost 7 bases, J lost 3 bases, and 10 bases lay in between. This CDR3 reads CAFSGVNQPQHF. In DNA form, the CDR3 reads TGTGCCTTTTCCGGGGTCAATCAGCCCCAGCATTTT.

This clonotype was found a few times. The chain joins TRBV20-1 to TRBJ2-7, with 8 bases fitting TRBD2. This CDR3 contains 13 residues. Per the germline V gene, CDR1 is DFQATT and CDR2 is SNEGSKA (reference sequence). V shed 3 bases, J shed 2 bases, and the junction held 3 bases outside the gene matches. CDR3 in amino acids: CSASGSGAYEQYF. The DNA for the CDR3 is TGCAGTGCTAGTGGTAGCGGGGCCTACGAGCAGTACTTC.

The CDR3 DNA reads as TGCGCCAGCAGTGAACGGCCCCTGAGCCGAGGTGAGCAGTTCTTC. Protein sequence: CASSERPLSRGEQFF. The V call is TRBV10-2, the J call TRBJ2-1; unclear D gene. The CDR3 consists of 15 residues. The V end lost 3 bases, the J end lost 9 bases, and 18 bases lay between the germline ends. Germline V CDR1 and CDR2: WSHSY, SAAADI.

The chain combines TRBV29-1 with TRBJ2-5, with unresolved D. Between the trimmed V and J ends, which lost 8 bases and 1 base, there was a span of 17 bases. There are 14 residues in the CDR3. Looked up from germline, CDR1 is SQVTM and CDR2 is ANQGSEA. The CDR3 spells CSLIPSGAQETQYF. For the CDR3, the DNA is TGCAGCCTTATACCGTCAGGTGCCCAAGAGACCCAGTACTTC. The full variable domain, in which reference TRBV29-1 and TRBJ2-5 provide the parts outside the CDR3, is SAVISQKPSRDICQRGTSLTIQCQVDSQVTMMFWYRQQPGQSLTLIATANQGSEATYESGFVIDKFPISRPNLTFSTLTVSNMSPEDSSIYLCSLIPSGAQETQYFGPGTRLLVL.

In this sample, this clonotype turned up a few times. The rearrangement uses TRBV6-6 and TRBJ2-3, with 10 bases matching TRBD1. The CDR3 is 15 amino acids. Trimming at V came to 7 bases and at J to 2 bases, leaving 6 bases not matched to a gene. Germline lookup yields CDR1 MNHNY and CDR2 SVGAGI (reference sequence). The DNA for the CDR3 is TGTGCCAGCAACCGACAGGGGGCTTTCACAGATACGCAGTATTTT. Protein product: CASNRQGAFTDTQYF.

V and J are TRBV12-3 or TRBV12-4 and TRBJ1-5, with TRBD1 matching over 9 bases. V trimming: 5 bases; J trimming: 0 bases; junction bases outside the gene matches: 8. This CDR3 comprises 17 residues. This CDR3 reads CASSPGQGGHSNQPQHF. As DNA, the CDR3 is TGTGCCAGCAGTCCGGGACAGGGAGGGCATAGCAATCAGCCCCAGCATTTT.

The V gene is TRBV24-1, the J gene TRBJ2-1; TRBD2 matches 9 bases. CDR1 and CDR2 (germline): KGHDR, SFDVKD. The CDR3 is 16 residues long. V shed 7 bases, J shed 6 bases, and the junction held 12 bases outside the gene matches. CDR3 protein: CATSGPSGKGSNEQFF. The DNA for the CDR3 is TGTGCCACCAGCGGCCCTAGCGGGAAGGGCTCCAATGAGCAGTTCTTC.

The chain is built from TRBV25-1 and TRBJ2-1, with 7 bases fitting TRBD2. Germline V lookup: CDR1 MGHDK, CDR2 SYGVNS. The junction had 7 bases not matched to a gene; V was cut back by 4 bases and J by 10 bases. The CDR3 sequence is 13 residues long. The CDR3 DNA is TGTGCCAGCAGTGCCGGACTAGTAGGGGAGCAGTTCTTC. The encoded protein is CASSAGLVGEQFF.

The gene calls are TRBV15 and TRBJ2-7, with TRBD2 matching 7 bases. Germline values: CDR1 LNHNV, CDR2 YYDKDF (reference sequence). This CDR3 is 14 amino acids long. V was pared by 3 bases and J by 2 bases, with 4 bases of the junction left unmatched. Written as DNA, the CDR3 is TGTGCCACCAGCAGGGGCGGGAGCCCCTACGAGCAGTACTTC. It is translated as CATSRGGSPYEQYF.

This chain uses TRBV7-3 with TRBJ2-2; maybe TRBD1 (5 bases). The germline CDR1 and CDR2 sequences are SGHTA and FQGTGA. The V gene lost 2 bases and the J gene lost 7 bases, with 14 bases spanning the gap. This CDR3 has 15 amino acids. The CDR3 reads CASSLEPGRSGELFF. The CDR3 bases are TGTGCCAGCAGCTTAGAACCAGGGCGAAGCGGGGAGCTGTTTTTT.

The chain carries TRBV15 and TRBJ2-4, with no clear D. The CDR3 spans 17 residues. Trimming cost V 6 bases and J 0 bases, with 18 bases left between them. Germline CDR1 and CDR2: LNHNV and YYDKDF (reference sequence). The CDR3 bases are TGTGCCACCAGTCTCCGTCGGCTAGACCTAGCCAAAAACATTCAGTACTTC. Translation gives CATSLRRLDLAKNIQYF. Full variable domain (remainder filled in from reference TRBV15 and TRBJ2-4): DAMVIQNPRYQVTQFGKPVTLSCSQTLNHNVMYWYQQKSSQAPKLLFHYYDKDFNNEADTPDNFQSRRPNTSFCFLDIRSPGLGDTAMYLCATSLRRLDLAKNIQYFGAGTRLSVL.